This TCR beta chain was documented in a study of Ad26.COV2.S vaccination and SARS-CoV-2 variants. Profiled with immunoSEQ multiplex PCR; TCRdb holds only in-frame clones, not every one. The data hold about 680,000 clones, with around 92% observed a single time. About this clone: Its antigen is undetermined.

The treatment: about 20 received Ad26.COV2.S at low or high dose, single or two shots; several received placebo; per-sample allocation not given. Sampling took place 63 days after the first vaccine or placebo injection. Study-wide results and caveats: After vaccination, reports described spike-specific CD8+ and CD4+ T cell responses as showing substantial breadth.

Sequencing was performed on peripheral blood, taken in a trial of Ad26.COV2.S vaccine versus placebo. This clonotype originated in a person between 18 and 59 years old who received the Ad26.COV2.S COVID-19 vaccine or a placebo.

CDR3 protein: CASSIAGTTNEKLFF. The CDR3 DNA reads TGCGCCAGCAGCATCGCTGGGACAACTAATGAAAAACTGTTTTTT. The chain joins TRBV5-1 to TRBJ1-4; D unresolved. The CDR3 covers 15 residues. The V gene lost 4 bases and the J gene lost 0 bases, with 10 bases spanning the gap. The germline CDR1 and CDR2 sequences are SGHRS and YFSETQ. Filled out from reference TRBV5-1 and TRBJ1-4, the complete variable domain reads KAGVTQTPRYLIKTRGQQVTLSCSPISGHRSVSWYQQTPGQGLQFLFEYFSETQRNKGNFPGRFSGRQFSNSRSEMNVSTLELGDSALYLCASSIAGTTNEKLFFGSGTQLSVL.